This TCR beta chain stems from a study of CD8+CD57+ T cells in acquired aplastic anemia. Study context: DNA per sorted CD4+ or CD8+ sample ranged about 0.2 to 30 ug, averaging 3.2 ug.

The authors sequenced patients whose flow cytometry had shown CD8+CD57+ cell expansion. With no exception, the patients had severe acquired aplastic anemia. CDR3 length: 16 residues. V lost 10 bases to trimming and J lost 0 bases, with 16 bases between them. Germline assignment: CDR1 ENHRY and CDR2 SYGVKD. This clonotype was detected only a few times. Genomic DNA served as template for TCR beta VDJ and CDR3 profiling. MiXCR, applied by TCRdb to the reads, yields one record per CDR3 protein. Altogether about 160,000 distinct CDR3 sequences are present, 45% to 55% being singletons, with the ten largest covering about 2.6%.

This TCR was sampled from a human donor with aplastic anemia. V and J are TRBV10-3 and TRBJ1-6; D remains ambiguous. The sample taken for sequencing was sorted CD4+, CD8+, or CD8+CD57+ T cells (not recorded which) from PBMCs. The CDR3 DNA follows: TGTGCCAAATGGAAGAAGGTCAGCTCCTATAATTCACCCCTCCACTTT. Protein product: CAKWKKVSSYNSPLHF.